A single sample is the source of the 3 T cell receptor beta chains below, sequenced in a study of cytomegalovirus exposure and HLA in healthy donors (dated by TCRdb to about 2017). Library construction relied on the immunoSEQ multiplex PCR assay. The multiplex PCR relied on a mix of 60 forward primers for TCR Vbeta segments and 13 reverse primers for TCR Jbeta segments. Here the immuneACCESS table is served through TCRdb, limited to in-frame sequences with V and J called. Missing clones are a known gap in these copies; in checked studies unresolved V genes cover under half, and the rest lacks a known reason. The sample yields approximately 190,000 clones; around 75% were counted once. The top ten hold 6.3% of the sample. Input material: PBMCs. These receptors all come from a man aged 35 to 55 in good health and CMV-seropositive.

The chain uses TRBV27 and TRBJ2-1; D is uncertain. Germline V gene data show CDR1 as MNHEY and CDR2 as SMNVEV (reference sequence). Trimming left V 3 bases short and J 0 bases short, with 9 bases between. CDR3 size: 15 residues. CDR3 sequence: CASSFRFSSYNEQFF. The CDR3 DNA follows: TGTGCCAGCAGTTTCAGGTTTAGCTCCTACAATGAGCAGTTCTTC.

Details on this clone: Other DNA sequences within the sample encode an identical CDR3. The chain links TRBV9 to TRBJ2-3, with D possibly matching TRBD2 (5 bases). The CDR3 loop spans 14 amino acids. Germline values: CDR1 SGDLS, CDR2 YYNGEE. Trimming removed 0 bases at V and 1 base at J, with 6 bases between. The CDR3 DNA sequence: TGTGCCAGCAGCGTAGTCGGGGGCACAGATACGCAGTATTTT. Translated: CASSVVGGTDTQYF.

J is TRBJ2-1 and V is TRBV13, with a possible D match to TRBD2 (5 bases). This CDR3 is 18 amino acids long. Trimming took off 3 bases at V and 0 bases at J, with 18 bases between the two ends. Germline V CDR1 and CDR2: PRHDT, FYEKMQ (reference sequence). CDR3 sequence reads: CASSLDGGGLSSYNEQFF. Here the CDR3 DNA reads TGTGCCAGCAGCTTGGACGGCGGCGGACTGAGCTCCTACAATGAGCAGTTCTTC.